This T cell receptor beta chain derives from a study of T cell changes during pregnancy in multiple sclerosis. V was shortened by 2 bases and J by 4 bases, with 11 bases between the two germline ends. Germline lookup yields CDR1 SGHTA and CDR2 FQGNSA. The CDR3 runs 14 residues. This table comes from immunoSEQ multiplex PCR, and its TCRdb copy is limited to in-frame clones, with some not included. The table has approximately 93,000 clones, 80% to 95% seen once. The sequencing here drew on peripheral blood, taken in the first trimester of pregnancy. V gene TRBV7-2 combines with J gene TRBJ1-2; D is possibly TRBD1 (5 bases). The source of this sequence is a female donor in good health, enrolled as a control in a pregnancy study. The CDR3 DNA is TGTGCCAGCAGCTTACAGGGAGCGGGCTATGGCTACACCTTC. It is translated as CASSLQGAGYGYTF.